The rows below give T cell receptor beta chains drawn from one sample of a study of T-cell reconstitution after alpha-beta-depleted transplantation in children. A single record per CDR3 protein comes from TCRdb applying MiXCR to the PCR reads. The top ten hold about 4.8% of the sample, which has more than 200,000 distinct CDR3 sequences, 24% seen once. The specimen comprised PBMCs, mostly from graft donor cells, sampled 360 days after TCRalphabeta/CD19-depleted stem cell transplant. Receptors originate from a female patient aged 2-10 years who had a stem cell transplant for congenital amegakaryocytic thrombocytopenia, so the T cells may come from the graft donor. The CDR3 runs from the conserved cysteine through the conserved F or W.

V gene	J gene	CDR3 protein
TRBV28	TRBJ1-1	CASSLQKHEAFF
TRBV3-1	TRBJ1-3	CASSAGRRAALYF
TRBV12-3/TRBV12-4	TRBJ1-1	CASSRRGRGTEAFF
TRBV12-3/TRBV12-4	TRBJ1-5	CASSLFTGVDTYQPQHF
TRBV2	TRBJ2-1	CASSGGGYNEQFF
TRBV4-3	TRBJ2-2	CASSQPVPTVNTGDLFF
TRBV28	TRBJ2-7	CASSFGGAGYYEQYF
TRBV3-1	TRBJ2-3	CASSRHPGLAGEGADTQYF
TRBV4-3	TRBJ1-2	CASSQDNRAGDGYTF
TRBV6-5	TRBJ1-3	CASSPGQWNRNTIYF
TRBV20-1	TRBJ2-7	CSARDPSGRGTYEQYF
TRBV11-2	TRBJ1-1	CASSFRDSSIF
TRBV12-3/TRBV12-4	TRBJ1-3	CASSRPPRNSGNTIYF
TRBV5-1	TRBJ2-1	CASSIRDSYNEQFF
TRBV21-1	TRBJ2-1	CASSIPGPSNEQFF
TRBV28	TRBJ2-7	CASSPGGVLDEQYF
TRBV28	TRBJ2-5	CASSSVWQIQETQYF
TRBV4-2	TRBJ2-1	CASSQQTSGSILDEQFF
TRBV20-1	TRBJ2-3	CSASDNSGGQYF
TRBV20-1	TRBJ1-1	CSARDLRGGTEAFF
TRBV10-3	TRBJ2-7	CAISESAGEQYF
TRBV4-1	TRBJ2-7	CASSQGPLGGSYEQYF
TRBV5-1	TRBJ1-5	CASSSGDGQPQHF
TRBV20-1	TRBJ2-4	CSARDEKGMDIQYF
TRBV3-1	TRBJ2-3	CASSQAIAGGTDTQYF
TRBV5-5	TRBJ2-2	CASSFWVTDATGELFF
TRBV28	TRBJ2-7	CASSRLIKLGTSGYEQYF
TRBV5-1	TRBJ2-7	CASSLDWLGFSYEQYF
TRBV30	TRBJ2-5	CAWSNNRGRGETQYF
TRBV10-3	TRBJ1-3	CAISPGHRPGNTIYF
TRBV5-6	TRBJ2-3	CASSSTGGEGTDTQYF
TRBV3-1	TRBJ2-2	CASSQTGTSGPTYTGELFF
TRBV30	TRBJ2-7	CAWSAGAGFEQYF
TRBV4-1	TRBJ1-1	CASSPLFPPRLNTEAFF
TRBV24-1	TRBJ2-1	CATSDYSSEKHNEQFF
TRBV5-5	TRBJ1-1	CASRLRTALNTEAFF
TRBV4-2	TRBJ2-1	CASSPQREWVYNEQFF
TRBV5-1	TRBJ2-5	CASSLANQETQYF
TRBV28	TRBJ2-2	CASSLIGQGAINTGELFF
TRBV5-4	TRBJ2-7	CASSLGSKGPNYEQYF
TRBV30	TRBJ2-1	CAWSRVSYNEQFF
TRBV12-3/TRBV12-4	TRBJ2-5	CASSLYGVGETQYF